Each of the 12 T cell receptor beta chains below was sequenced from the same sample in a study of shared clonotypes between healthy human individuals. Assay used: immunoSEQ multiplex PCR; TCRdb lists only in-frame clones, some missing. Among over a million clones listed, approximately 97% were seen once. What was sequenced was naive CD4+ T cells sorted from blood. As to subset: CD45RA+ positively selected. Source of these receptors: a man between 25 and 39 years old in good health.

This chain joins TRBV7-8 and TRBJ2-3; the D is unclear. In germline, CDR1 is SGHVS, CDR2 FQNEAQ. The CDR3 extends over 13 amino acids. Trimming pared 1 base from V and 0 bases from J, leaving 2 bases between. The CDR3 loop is CASSLGSTDTQYF. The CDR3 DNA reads TGTGCCAGCAGCTTAGGAAGCACAGATACGCAGTATTTT.

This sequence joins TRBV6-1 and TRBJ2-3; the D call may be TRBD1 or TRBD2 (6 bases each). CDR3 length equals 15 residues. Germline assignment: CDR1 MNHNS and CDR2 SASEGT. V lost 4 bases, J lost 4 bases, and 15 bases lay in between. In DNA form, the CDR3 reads TGTGCCAGCAGTGTGGGGGGCAGTCGGTCAGATACGCAGTATTTT. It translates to CASSVGGSRSDTQYF.

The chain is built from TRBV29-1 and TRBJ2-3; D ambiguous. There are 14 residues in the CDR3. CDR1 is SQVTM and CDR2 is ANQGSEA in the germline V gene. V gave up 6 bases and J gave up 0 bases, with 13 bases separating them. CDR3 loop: CSVYTVRSTDTQYF. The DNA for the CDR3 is TGCAGCGTGTACACAGTGAGAAGCACAGATACGCAGTATTTT.

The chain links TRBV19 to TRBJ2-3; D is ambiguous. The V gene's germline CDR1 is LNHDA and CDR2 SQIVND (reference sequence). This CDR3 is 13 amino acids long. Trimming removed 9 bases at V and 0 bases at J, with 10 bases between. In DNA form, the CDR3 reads TGTGCCAGCATCAACGATAGCACAGATACGCAGTATTTT. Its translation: CASINDSTDTQYF.

CDR3 in amino acids: CASSLGQGGLSTDTQYF. The CDR3 region has the DNA TGTGCCAGCAGCTTAGGGCAGGGTGGTTTGAGCACAGATACGCAGTATTTT. The V call is TRBV7-2, the J call TRBJ2-3; a weak D match, TRBD1 (5 bases). This CDR3 spans 17 amino acids. V was trimmed by 1 base and J by 0 bases, leaving 14 bases between them. CDR1 is SGHTA, CDR2 FQGNSA, per germline.

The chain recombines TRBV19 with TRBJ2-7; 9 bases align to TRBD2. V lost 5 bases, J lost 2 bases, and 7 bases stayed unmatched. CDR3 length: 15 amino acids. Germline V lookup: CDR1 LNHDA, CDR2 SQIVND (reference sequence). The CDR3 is CASSRLADKAYEQYF. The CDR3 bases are TGTGCCAGTAGTCGACTAGCGGATAAGGCCTACGAGCAGTACTTC.

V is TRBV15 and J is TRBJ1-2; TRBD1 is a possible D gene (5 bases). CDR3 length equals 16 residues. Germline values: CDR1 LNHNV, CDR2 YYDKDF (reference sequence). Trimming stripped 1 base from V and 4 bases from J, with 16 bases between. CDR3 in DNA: TGTGCCACCAGCAGAGCACGGGGGGAGGCCAGCTATGGCTACACCTTC. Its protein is CATSRARGEASYGYTF. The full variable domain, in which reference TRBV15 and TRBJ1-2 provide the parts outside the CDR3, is DAMVIQNPRYQVTQFGKPVTLSCSQTLNHNVMYWYQQKSSQAPKLLFHYYDKDFNNEADTPDNFQSRRPNTSFCFLDIRSPGLGDTAMYLCATSRARGEASYGYTFGSGTRLTVV.

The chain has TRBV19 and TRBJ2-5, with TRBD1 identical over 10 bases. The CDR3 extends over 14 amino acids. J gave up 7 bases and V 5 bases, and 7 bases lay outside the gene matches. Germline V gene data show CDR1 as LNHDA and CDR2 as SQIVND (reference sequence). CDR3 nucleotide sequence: TGTGCCAGTAGTGCGGGGACAGGGGCCCGGACCCAGTACTTC. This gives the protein CASSAGTGARTQYF.

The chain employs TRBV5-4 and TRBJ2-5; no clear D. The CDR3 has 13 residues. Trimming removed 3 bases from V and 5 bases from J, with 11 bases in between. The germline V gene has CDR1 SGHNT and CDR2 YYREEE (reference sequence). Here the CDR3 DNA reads TGTGCCAGCAGCTCTACACTTGGGGAGACCCAGTACTTC. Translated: CASSSTLGETQYF.

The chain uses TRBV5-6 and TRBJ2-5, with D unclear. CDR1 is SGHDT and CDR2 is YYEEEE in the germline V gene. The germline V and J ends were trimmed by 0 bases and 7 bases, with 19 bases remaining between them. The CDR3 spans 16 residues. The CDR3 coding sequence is TGTGCCAGCAGCTTGGAGTGGGGTGGCCTCTCGGGGACCCAGTACTTC. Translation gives CASSLEWGGLSGTQYF. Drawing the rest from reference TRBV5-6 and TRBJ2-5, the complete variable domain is DAGVTQSPTHLIKTRGQQVTLRCSPKSGHDTVSWYQQALGQGPQFIFQYYEEEERQRGNFPDRFSGHQFPNYSSELNVNALLLGDSALYLCASSLEWGGLSGTQYFGPGTRLLVL.

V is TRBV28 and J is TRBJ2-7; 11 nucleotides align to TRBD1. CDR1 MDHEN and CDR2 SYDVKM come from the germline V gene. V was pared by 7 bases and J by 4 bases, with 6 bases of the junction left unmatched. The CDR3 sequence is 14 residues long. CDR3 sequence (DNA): TGTGCCAGCAACGGACAGGGGGCGCGTTACGAGCAGTACTTC. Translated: CASNGQGARYEQYF.

DNA of the CDR3: TGTGCCAGCAGTTCCGCTCGCCAGTACTTC. Translating it yields CASSSARQYF. The chain joins TRBV6-6 to TRBJ2-5; no definite D call. The CDR3 is 10 residues long. The germline gives CDR1 MNHNY, CDR2 SVGAGI (reference sequence). Between the trimmed V and J ends, which lost 4 bases and 10 bases, there was a span of 7 bases.